This T cell receptor (beta chain) is from a study of naive and memory T cell subsets. Study outcomes and limitations: Naive and memory subsets had different power law exponents for TCR abundance.

This clonotype was seen ten or more times. What it recognizes is unknown. The beta constant-region primer was an equimolar mix of two oligonucleotides covering TRBC1 and TRBC2. The ligated cDNA underwent four PCR rounds using SP2 and nested alpha and beta constant-region primers. Using its own MiXCR run on the UMI-ligation and nested PCR reads, TCRdb lists one record per CDR3 protein. The sample carries 30,000 to 40,000 distinct CDR3 sequences, less than 20% recorded once. The CDR3 sequence is 17 residues long. Germline values: CDR1 LGHNA, CDR2 YSLEER. V shed 4 bases and J 0 bases; nucleotides not matched to a gene: 5. Separate alpha and beta amplification began at the second PCR step. CMV status came from CD4+ T cell IFNgamma after overnight CMV lysate stimulation of fresh PBMCs. Effector memory cells were sorted as CD45RA-CD27-, EMRA cells as CD45RA+CD27-.

The source of this sequence is a human donor in good health. The chain joins TRBV4-3 to TRBJ2-6; TRBD2 matches 8 bases. Input material: effector memory CD4+ T cells from blood. Subset here: effector memory, CD45RA- CD27-. The CDR3 DNA is TGCGCCAGCAGCCGCAATAGCGGGAACTCTGGGGCCAACGTCCTGACTTTC. Translation gives CASSRNSGNSGANVLTF.